Detailed here is one T cell receptor (beta chain). This specimen belongs to a study of response to subunit inactivated influenza vaccine. The CDR3 spans 16 residues. Per the germline V gene, CDR1 is MNHEY and CDR2 is SVGAGI. The V end was cut by 0 bases, the J end by 2 bases, with 10 bases between. One entry per CDR3 protein results from TCRdb running MiXCR on the RT-PCR reads. The profile shows 700,000 to 900,000 distinct CDR3 sequences, around 21% of them singletons. The rearrangement links TRBV6-5 to TRBJ2-2; D not certain. This clonotype was obtained from a man between 45 and 60 years old who received an inactivated influenza vaccine. The sequencing used PBMCs from blood, collected roughly 5 days after vaccination. CDR3 sequence: CASSYSKRPNTGELFF. For the CDR3, the DNA is TGTGCCAGCAGTTACTCGAAGCGCCCCAACACCGGGGAGCTGTTTTTT.